The 15 T cell receptor beta chains below were found in one sample sequenced in a study of regulatory T cells in long-lasting Graves disease. As for time point: newly diagnosed GD, antithyroid drugs for less than 3 months. PBMCs were the source of the RNA used for TCR sequencing. Investigators prepared the TCR beta libraries by applying iRepertoire HTBI primers and Arm-PCR of CDR3 regions. MiXCR, run by TCRdb on the multiplex PCR reads, gives a single entry per CDR3 protein. The sample lists 400,000 to 500,000 distinct CDR3 sequences; about 17% were seen once. This same sample was also taken into another study, of T cells in Graves' hyperthyroidism and ophthalmopathy.

Material: peripheral blood mononuclear cells (PBMCs), obtained at new diagnosis, from a patient treated with antithyroid drugs. These receptors originate from a woman aged 30 to 39 with Graves disease.

This clonotype occurred a few times. The V call is TRBV15, the J call TRBJ1-4; TRBD1 matches at 10 bases. V was clipped by 2 bases and J by 7 bases; unmatched bases: 4. Germline CDR1 LNHNV, CDR2 YYDKDF (reference sequence). The CDR3 runs to 15 residues. CDR3 DNA sequence: TGTGCCACCAGCAGATCCGGACAGGGGGGTGAAAAACTGTTTTTT. Protein product: CATSRSGQGGEKLFF.

This clonotype was counted at least ten times. One junction end disagrees with the germline gene, perhaps due to a read error. The chain is built from TRBV20-1 and TRBJ2-5, with a tentative D call TRBD1 (5 bases). The V gene's germline CDR1 is DFQATT and CDR2 SNEGSKA (reference sequence). The CDR3 is made up of 14 amino acids. This CDR3 reads CSAGETEYQETQYF. The DNA of the CDR3 is TGCAGTGCTGGAGAGACAGAATATCAAGAGACCCAGTACTTC.

This clonotype showed up just a few times. The rearrangement joins TRBV20-1 to TRBJ2-1; D is undetermined. CDR1 DFQATT and CDR2 SNEGSKA come from the germline V gene (reference sequence). CDR3 length equals 14 residues. With 8 bases removed from V and 0 bases from J, the gap between germline ends came to 14 bases. CDR3 in amino acids: CSFYSSSSYNEQFF. In nucleotides, the CDR3 is TGCAGTTTCTACAGCTCGAGCTCCTACAATGAGCAGTTCTTC.

This clonotype was counted a few times. The chain employs TRBV20-1 and TRBJ2-1, with D possibly TRBD1 on 6 matching bases. The CDR3 runs 14 residues. Germline values: CDR1 DFQATT, CDR2 SNEGSKA (reference sequence). Trimming stripped 6 bases from V and 0 bases from J, with 12 bases between. Here the CDR3 reads CSAGTKSSYNEQFF. In DNA form, the CDR3 reads TGCAGTGCAGGGACAAAAAGCTCCTACAATGAGCAGTTCTTC.

This clonotype appeared many times. The chain is built from TRBV18 and TRBJ2-7; no clear D. V was shortened by 1 base and J by 5 bases, with 9 bases between the two germline ends. CDR1 and CDR2 from the germline V gene are KGHSH and LQKENI. The CDR3 covers 13 residues. This CDR3 reads CASSPRIQDEQYF. The CDR3 nucleotides read TGTGCCAGCTCACCACGAATACAAGACGAGCAGTACTTC.

The sample holds many counts of this clonotype. The chain recombines TRBV27 with TRBJ2-5, with TRBD2 as a possible D gene (6 bases). The V and J ends lost 5 bases and 6 bases respectively, with 16 bases between them. Germline values: CDR1 MNHEY, CDR2 SMNVEV (reference sequence). The CDR3 has 14 residues. The CDR3 sequence: CASSPRGREQTQYF. Here the CDR3 DNA reads TGTGCCAGCAGTCCCCGAGGGCGGGAACAGACCCAGTACTTC.

To note about this clonotype: This may be a read error, as it is one base from a much larger clone. This CDR3 fails to terminate in the conserved phenylalanine or tryptophan, so it likely reflects a read error. The chain recombines TRBV7-3 with TRBJ2-3; no clear D. The CDR3 has 13 residues. In germline, CDR1 is SGHTA, CDR2 FQGTGA. CDR3 sequence reads: CASSVTSTDTQYL. Written as DNA, the CDR3 is TGTGCCAGCAGCGTAACTAGCACAGATACGCAGTATCTT.

This clonotype has only a few counts. CDR3 DNA sequence: TGTGCCACCAGCAGAGTTGATCGCCGTGATTACTCCTACGAGCAGTACTTC. Translated: CATSRVDRRDYSYEQYF. The genes are TRBV15 and TRBJ2-7; no clear D gene. CDR1 and CDR2 from the germline V gene are LNHNV and YYDKDF (reference sequence). The CDR3 totals 17 residues. V lost 1 base, J lost 0 bases, and 16 bases lay in between.

A few counts support this clonotype. V and J are TRBV6-1 and TRBJ1-3; TRBD1 matches at 10 bases. The CDR3 consists of 18 residues. Looked up from germline, CDR1 is MNHNS and CDR2 is SASEGT. V trimming: 4 bases; J trimming: 2 bases; junction bases outside the gene matches: 11. The CDR3 DNA is TGTGCCAGCAGTGTCCGGGACAGGGGCCCGTTGGCTGGAAACACCATATATTTT. This codes for CASSVRDRGPLAGNTIYF.

This clonotype came up many times. This rearrangement joins TRBV28 to TRBJ1-5; 10 positions agree with TRBD1. Germline trimming cut 2 bases from V and 1 base from J; bases unmatched to any gene: 5. The CDR3 covers 17 residues. The V gene's germline CDR1 is MDHEN and CDR2 SYDVKM. The CDR3 nucleotides read TGTGCCAGCAGTTTACTGGGACAGGGGAAGAGCAATCAGCCCCAGCATTTT. This translates into CASSLLGQGKSNQPQHF. The whole variable domain, filled in from reference TRBV28 and TRBJ1-5, reads DVKVTQSSRYLVKRTGEKVFLECVQDMDHENMFWYRQDPGLGLRLIYFSYDVKMKEKGDIPEGYSVSREKKERFSLILESASTNQTSMYLCASSLLGQGKSNQPQHFGDGTRLSIL.

This clonotype was observed at least ten times. The chain recombines TRBV6-1 with TRBJ2-5; 8 positions match TRBD1. Unmatched junction bases numbered 19, after V lost 5 bases and J lost 5 bases. Germline V gives CDR1 MNHNS, CDR2 SASEGT. The CDR3 sequence is 18 residues long. CDR3 nucleotides: TGTGCCAGCAGTCCTGGACAGGGTGGACTGACGAAGAAGGAGACCCAGTACTTC. Its protein is CASSPGQGGLTKKETQYF.

This clonotype occurred many times. This sequence joins TRBV7-8 and TRBJ2-5; TRBD1 agrees at 8 bases. Germline CDR1 and CDR2: SGHVS and FQNEAQ. V gave up 5 bases and J gave up 5 bases; unmatched junction bases: 7. The CDR3 extends over 14 amino acids. The CDR3: CASSGSGGAETQYF. The CDR3 bases are TGTGCCAGCAGCGGCTCAGGGGGCGCGGAGACCCAGTACTTC.

This clonotype showed up just a few times. The genes are TRBV6-5 and TRBJ1-2, with TRBD1 matching 10 bases. Germline V gene data show CDR1 as MNHEY and CDR2 as SVGAGI. Trimming removed 0 bases from V and 6 bases from J; junction bases left unmatched: 10. This CDR3 is built from 17 residues. This CDR3 is CASSYSRKDRGIHGYTF. The CDR3 bases are TGTGCCAGCAGTTACTCGAGGAAGGACAGGGGGATTCATGGCTACACCTTC.

This clonotype occurred many times. The chain combines TRBV20-1 with TRBJ1-5; the D is unclear. Germline values: CDR1 DFQATT, CDR2 SNEGSKA (reference sequence). V was clipped by 2 bases and J by 3 bases, with 8 bases between them. CDR3 size: 13 residues. In DNA form, the CDR3 reads TGCAGTGCTAGACGAGAAGTCAATCAGCCCCAGCATTTT. Translated: CSARREVNQPQHF.

This sequence joins TRBV5-1 and TRBJ2-2; 8 bases line up with TRBD2. This CDR3 is 15 amino acids long. V was clipped by 3 bases and J by 5 bases; unmatched bases: 6. Germline assignment: CDR1 SGHRS and CDR2 YFSETQ. The CDR3 DNA sequence: TGCGCCAGCAGCTGGGGCTCGGGAGGGACCGGGGAGCTGTTTTTT. This translates into CASSWGSGGTGELFF.